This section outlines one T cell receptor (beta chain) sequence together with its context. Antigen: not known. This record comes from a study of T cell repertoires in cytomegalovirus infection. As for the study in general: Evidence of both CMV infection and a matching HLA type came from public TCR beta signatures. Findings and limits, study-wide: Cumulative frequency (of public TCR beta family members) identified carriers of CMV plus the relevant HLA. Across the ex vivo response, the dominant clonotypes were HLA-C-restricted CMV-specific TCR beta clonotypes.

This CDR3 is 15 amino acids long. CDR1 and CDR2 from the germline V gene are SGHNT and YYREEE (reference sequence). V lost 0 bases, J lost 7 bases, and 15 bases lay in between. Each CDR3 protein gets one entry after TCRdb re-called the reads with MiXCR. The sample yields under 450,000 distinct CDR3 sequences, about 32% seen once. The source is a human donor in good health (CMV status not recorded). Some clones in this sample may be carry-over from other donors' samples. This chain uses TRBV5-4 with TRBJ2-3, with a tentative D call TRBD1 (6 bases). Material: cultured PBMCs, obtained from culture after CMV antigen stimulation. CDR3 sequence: CASSLETYGQYTQYF. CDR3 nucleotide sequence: TGTGCCAGCAGCTTGGAGACATACGGACAGTATACGCAGTATTTT.